What follows describes a single TCR beta chain. Its antigen remains unknown. This entry is derived from a study of vaccination and CD4 T cells after COVID-19. Study overall: Overlapping spike pools from SARS-CoV-2 and HCoV-NL63, HCoV-OC43 and HCoV-229E served as culture stimuli.

Treatment denoted: approximately 9-day PBMC culture with coronavirus spike peptide pools or control peptides (ViraFEST assay). PCR positivity dates ran from March to December 2020, preceding US Alpha, Beta and Delta variants. This CDR3 region has 14 residues. With 5 bases clipped from V and 2 bases from J, the junction kept 6 bases outside the gene matches. The Oncomine TCR Beta short-read assay was what sequenced the DNA obtained from cultured CD4+ T cells. TCRdb fed the PCR reads into MiXCR, producing one record per CDR3 protein. The data show about 10,000 distinct CDR3 sequences, roughly 40% seen once.

The gene calls are TRBV12-3 or TRBV12-4 and TRBJ2-7; TRBD1 aligns across 7 bases. Material: CD4+ T cells from blood, cultured in vitro. This TCR came from a human donor who had recovered from COVID-19. CDR3 DNA: TGTGCCAGCAGTCCCTGGGGACAGACCTACGAGCAGTACTTC. Translating it yields CASSPWGQTYEQYF.